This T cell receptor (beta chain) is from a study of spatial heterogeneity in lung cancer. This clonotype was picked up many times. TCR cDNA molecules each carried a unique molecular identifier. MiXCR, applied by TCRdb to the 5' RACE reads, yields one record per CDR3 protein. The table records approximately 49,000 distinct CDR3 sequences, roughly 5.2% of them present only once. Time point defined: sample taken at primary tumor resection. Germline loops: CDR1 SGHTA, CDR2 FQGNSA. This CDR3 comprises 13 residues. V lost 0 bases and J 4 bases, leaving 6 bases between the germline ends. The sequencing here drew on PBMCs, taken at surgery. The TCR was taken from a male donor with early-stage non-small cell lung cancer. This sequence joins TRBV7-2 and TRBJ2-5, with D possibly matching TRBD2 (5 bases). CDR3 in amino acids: CASSLAGGETQYF. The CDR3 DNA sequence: TGTGCCAGCAGCTTAGCAGGAGGAGAGACCCAGTACTTC.